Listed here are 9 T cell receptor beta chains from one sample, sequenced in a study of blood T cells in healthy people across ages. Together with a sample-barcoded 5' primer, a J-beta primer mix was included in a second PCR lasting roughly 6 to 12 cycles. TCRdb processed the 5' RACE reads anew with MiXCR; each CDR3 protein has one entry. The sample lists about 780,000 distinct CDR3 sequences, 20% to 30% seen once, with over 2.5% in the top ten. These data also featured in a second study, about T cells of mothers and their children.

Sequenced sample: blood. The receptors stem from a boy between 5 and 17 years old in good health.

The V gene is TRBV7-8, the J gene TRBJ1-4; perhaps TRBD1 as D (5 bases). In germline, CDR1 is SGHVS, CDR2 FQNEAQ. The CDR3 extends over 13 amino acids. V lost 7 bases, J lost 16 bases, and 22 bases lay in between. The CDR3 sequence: CASTAAGGSSRFF. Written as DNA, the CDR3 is TGTGCCAGCACCGCGGCCGGGGGATCAAGTCGGTTTTTT.

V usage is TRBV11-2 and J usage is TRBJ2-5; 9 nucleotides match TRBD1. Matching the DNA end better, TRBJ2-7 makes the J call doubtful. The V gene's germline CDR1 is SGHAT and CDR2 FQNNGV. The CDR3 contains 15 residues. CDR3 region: CASTPDRGVSYEQYF. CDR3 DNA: TGTGCCAGCACCCCCGACAGGGGGGTCTCATACGAGCAGTACTTC.

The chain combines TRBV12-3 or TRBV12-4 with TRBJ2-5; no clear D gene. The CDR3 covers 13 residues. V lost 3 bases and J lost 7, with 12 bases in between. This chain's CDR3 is CASSFGDPRTQYF. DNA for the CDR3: TGTGCCAGCAGTTTCGGCGACCCGAGGACCCAGTACTTC.

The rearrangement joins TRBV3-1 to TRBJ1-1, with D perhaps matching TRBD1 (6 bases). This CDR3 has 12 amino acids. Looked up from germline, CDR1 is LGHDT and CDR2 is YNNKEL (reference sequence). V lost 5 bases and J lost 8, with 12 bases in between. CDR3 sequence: CASSTGGMEAFF. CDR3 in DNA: TGTGCCAGCAGCACGGGGGGCATGGAAGCTTTCTTT.

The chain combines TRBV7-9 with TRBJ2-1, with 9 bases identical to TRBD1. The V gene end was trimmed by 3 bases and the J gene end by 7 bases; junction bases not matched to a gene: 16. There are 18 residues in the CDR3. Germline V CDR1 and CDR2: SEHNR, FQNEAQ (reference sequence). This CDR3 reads CASSFPRTGARGANEQFF. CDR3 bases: TGTGCCAGCAGCTTTCCGCGGACAGGGGCCCGCGGAGCGAATGAGCAGTTCTTC.

The CDR3 reads CASRPAGALTDTQYF. The CDR3 DNA follows: TGTGCCAGCAGACCAGCGGGGGCCCTCACAGATACGCAGTATTTT. This chain connects TRBV12-3 or TRBV12-4 to TRBJ2-3; 8 bases agree with TRBD2. The CDR3 covers 15 residues. With 6 bases clipped from V and 2 bases from J, the junction kept 7 bases outside the gene matches.

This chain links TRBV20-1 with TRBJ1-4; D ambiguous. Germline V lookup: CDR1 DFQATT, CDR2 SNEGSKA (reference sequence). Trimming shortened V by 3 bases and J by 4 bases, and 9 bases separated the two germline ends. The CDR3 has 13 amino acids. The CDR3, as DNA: TGCAGTGCTAGTTGGGTTGATAATGAAAAACTGTTTTTT. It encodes CSASWVDNEKLFF.

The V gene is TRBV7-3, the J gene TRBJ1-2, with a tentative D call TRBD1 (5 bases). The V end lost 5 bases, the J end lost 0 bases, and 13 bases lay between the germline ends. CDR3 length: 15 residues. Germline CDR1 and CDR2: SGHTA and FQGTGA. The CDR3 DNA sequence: TGTGCCAGCAGCCAAGACGGGGGTTCTAACTATGGCTACACCTTC. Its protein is CASSQDGGSNYGYTF.

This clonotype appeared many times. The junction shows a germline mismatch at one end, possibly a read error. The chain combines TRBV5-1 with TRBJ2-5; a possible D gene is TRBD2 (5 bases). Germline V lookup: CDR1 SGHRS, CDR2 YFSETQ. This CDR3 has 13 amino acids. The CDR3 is CASSSGIQETQYF. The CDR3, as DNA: TGTGCCAGCAGCTCCGGGATTCAGGAGACCCAGTACTTC.